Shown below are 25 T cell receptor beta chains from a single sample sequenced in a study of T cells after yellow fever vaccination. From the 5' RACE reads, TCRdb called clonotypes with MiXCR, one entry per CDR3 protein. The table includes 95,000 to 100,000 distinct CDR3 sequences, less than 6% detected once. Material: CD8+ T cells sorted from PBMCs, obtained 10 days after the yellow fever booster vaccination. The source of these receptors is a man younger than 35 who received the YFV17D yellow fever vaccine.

Written as DNA, the CDR3 is TGTGCCAGCAGCTTAGCGGGTGGTGGGGTCGAGCAGTACTTC. This codes for CASSLAGGGVEQYF. V is TRBV7-9 and J is TRBJ2-7, with D hard to call. V lost 0 bases and J lost 6, with 12 bases in between. Germline CDR1 reads SEHNR; CDR2 reads FQNEAQ (reference sequence). The CDR3 runs to 14 residues.

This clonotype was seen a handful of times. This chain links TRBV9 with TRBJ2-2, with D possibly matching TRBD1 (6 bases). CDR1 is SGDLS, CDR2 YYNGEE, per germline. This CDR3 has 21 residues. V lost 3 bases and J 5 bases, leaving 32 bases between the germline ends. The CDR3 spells CASSAYRDPNPYSVKTGELFF. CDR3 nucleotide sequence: TGTGCCAGCAGCGCATACAGGGACCCCAACCCATACTCCGTCAAGACCGGGGAGCTGTTTTTT. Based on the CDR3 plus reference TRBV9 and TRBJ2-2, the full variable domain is DSGVTQTPKHLITATGQRVTLRCSPRSGDLSVYWYQQSLDQGLQFLIQYYNGEERAKGNILERFSAQQFPDLHSELNLSSLELGDSALYFCASSAYRDPNPYSVKTGELFFGEGSRLTVL.

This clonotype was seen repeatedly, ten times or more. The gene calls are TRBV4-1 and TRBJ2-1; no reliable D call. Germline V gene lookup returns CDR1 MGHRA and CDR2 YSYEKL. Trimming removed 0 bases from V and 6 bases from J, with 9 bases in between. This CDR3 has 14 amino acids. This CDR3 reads CASSQDSSLNEQFF. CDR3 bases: TGCGCCAGCAGCCAAGATAGTAGTCTCAATGAGCAGTTCTTC.

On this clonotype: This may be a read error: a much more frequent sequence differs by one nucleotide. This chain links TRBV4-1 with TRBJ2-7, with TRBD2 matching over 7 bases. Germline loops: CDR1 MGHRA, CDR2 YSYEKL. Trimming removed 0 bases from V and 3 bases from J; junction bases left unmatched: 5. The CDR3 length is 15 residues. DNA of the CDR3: TGCGCCAGCAGCCAAGACACTAGCGCCTACTACGAGCAGTACTTC. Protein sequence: CASSQDTSAYYEQYF.

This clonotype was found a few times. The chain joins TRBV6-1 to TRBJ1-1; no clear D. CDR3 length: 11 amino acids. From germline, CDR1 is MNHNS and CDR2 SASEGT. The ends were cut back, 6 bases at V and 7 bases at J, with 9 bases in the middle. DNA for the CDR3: TGTGCCAGCAGGATGGACGGTGAAGCTTTCTTT. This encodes CASRMDGEAFF.

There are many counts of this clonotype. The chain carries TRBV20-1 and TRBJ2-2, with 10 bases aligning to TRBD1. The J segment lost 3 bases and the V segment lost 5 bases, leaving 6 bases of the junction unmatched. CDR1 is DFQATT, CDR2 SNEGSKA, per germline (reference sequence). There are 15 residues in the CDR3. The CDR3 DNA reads TGCAGTGCTCAGGACAGGGGGATGTACACCGGGGAGCTGTTTTTT. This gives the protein CSAQDRGMYTGELFF.

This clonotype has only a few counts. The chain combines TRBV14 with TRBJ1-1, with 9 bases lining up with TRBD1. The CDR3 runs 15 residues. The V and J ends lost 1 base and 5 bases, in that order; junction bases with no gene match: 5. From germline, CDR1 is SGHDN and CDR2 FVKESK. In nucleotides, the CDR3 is TGTGCCAGCAGCCAAGTTGGGACAGGGTATACTGAAGCTTTCTTT. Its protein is CASSQVGTGYTEAFF. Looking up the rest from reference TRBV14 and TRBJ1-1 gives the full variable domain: EAGVTQFPSHSVIEKGQTVTLRCDPISGHDNLYWYRRVMGKEIKFLLHFVKESKQDESGMPNNRFLAERTGGTYSTLKVQPAELEDSGVYFCASSQVGTGYTEAFFGQGTRLTVV.

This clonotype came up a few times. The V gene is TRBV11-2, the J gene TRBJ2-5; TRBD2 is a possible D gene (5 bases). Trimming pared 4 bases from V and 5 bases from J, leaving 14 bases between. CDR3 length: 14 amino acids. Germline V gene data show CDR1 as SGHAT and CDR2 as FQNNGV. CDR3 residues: CASSSRRDPETQYF. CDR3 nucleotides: TGTGCCAGCAGCTCACGACGGGATCCGGAGACCCAGTACTTC. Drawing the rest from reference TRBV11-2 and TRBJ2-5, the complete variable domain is EAGVAQSPRYKIIEKRQSVAFWCNPISGHATLYWYQQILGQGPKLLIQFQNNGVVDDSQLPKDRFSAERLKGVDSTLKIQPAKLEDSAVYLCASSSRRDPETQYFGPGTRLLVL.

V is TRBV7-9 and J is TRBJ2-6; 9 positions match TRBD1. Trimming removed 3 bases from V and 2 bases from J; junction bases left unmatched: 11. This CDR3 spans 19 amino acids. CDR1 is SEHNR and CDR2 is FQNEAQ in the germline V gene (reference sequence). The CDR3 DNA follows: TGTGCCAGCAGCTTGTCCGGGACAGGGACCTCAACTGGGGCCAACGTCCTGACTTTC. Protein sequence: CASSLSGTGTSTGANVLTF.

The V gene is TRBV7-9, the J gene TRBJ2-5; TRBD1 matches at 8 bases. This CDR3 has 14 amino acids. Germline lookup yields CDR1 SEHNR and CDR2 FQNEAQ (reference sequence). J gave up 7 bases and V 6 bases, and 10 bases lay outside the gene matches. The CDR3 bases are TGTGCCAGCAGTTGGACAGGGCTAGGCGGGACCCAGTACTTC. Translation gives CASSWTGLGGTQYF. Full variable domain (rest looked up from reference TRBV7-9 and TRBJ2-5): DTGVSQNPRHKITKRGQNVTFRCDPISEHNRLYWYRQTLGQGPEFLTYFQNEAQLEKSRLLSDRFSAERPKGSFSTLEIQRTEQGDSAMYLCASSWTGLGGTQYFGPGTRLLVL.

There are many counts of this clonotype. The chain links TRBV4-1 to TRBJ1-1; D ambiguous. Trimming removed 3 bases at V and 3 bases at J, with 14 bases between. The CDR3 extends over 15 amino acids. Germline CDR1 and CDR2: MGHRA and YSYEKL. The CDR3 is CASSHDGTWDTEAFF. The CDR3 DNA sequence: TGCGCCAGCAGCCACGACGGAACGTGGGACACTGAAGCTTTCTTT.

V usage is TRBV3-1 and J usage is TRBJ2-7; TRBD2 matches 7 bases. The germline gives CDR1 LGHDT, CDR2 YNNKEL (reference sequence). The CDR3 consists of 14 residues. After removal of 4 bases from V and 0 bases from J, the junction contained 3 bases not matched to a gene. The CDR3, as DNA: TGTGCCAGCAGCCCTGGACTAGACTCCTACGAGCAGTACTTC. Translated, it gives CASSPGLDSYEQYF.

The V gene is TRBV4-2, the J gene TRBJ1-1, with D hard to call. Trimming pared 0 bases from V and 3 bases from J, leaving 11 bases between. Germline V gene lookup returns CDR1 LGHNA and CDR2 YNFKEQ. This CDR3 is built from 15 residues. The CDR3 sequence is CASSQDWPTDTEAFF. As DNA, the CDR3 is TGTGCCAGCAGCCAAGATTGGCCCACGGACACTGAAGCTTTCTTT.

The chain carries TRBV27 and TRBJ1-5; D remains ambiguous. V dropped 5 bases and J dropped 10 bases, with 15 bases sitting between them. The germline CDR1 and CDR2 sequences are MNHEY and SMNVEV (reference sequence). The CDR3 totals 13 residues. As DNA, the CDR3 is TGTGCCAGCAGTCAGCACCAGCGGGCTCCCCAGCATTTT. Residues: CASSQHQRAPQHF.

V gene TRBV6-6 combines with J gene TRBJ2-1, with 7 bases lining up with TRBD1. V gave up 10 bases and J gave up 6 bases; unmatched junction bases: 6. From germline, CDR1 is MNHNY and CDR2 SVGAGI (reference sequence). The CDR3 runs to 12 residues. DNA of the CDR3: TGTGCCACCTCGGACAGGCTCAATGAGCAGTTCTTC. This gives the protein CATSDRLNEQFF.

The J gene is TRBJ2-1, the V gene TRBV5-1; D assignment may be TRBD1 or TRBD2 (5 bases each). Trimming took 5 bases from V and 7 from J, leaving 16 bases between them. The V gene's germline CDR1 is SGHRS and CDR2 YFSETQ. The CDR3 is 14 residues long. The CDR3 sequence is CASRLTGLPNEQFF. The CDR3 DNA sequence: TGCGCCAGCAGATTAACGGGGCTACCGAATGAGCAGTTCTTC. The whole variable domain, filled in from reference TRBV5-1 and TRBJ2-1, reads KAGVTQTPRYLIKTRGQQVTLSCSPISGHRSVSWYQQTPGQGLQFLFEYFSETQRNKGNFPGRFSGRQFSNSRSEMNVSTLELGDSALYLCASRLTGLPNEQFFGPGTRLTVL.

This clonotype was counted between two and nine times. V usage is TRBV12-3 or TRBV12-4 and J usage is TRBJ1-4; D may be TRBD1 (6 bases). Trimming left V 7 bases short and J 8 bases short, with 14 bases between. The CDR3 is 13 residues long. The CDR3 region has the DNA TGTGCCAGCACCGGCGGGGGCGAGGAAAAACTGTTTTTT. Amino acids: CASTGGGEEKLFF.

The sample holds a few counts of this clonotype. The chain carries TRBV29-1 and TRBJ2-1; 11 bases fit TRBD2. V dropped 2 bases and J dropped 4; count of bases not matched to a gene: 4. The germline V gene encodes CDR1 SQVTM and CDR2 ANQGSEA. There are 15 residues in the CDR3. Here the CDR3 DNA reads TGCAGCGTTGAATTGGGACTAGCGGAGTACAATGAGCAGTTCTTC. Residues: CSVELGLAEYNEQFF.

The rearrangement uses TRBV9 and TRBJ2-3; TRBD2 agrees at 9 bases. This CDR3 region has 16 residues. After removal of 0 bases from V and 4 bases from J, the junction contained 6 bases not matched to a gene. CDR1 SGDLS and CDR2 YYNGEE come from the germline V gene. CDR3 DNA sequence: TGTGCCAGCAGCGTAGCCGGCGGGGGGGCCGCAGATACGCAGTATTTT. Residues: CASSVAGGGAADTQYF.

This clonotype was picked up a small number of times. The DNA for the CDR3 is TGCGCCAGCCTTCGCGGGACAGGGAAGTCTGGGGCCAACGTCCTGACTTTC. Its translation is CASLRGTGKSGANVLTF. The V call is TRBV5-1, the J call TRBJ2-6; 9 bases agree with TRBD1. The CDR3 extends over 17 amino acids. Germline V gene lookup returns CDR1 SGHRS and CDR2 YFSETQ. V was pared by 7 bases and J by 1 base, with 9 bases of the junction left unmatched.

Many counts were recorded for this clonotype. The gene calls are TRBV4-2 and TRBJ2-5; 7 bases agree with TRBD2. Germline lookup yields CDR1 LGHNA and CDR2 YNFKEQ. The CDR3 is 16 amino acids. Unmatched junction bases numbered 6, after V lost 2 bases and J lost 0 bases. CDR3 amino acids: CASSQRDGGDQETQYF. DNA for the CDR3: TGTGCCAGCAGCCAAAGGGATGGGGGGGACCAAGAGACCCAGTACTTC.

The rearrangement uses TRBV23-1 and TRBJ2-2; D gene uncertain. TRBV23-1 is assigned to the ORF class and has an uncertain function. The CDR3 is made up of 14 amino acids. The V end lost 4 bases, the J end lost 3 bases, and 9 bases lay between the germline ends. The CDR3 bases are TGCGCCAGCAGTCGTCCAATCTACACCGGGGAGCTGTTTTTT. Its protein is CASSRPIYTGELFF.

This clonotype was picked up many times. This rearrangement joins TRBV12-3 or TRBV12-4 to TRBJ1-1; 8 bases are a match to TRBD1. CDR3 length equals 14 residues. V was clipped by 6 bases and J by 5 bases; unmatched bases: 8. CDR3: CASSLGQGFTEAFF. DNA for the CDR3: TGTGCCAGCAGCCTCGGACAGGGTTTTACTGAAGCTTTCTTT.

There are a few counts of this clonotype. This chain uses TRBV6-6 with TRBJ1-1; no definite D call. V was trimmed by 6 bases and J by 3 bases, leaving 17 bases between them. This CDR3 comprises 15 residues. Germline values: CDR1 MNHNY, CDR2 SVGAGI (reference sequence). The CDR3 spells CASSILAHLYTEAFF. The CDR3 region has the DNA TGTGCCAGCAGCATCCTCGCGCACCTATACACTGAAGCTTTCTTT.

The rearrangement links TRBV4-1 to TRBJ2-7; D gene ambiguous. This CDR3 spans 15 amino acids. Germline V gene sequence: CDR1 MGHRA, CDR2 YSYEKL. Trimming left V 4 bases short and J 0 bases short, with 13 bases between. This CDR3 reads CASSPRSLSSYEQYF. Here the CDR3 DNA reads TGCGCCAGCAGCCCCAGGAGCCTAAGCTCCTACGAGCAGTACTTC.